The source of this T cell receptor beta chain is a study of blood T cells in healthy people across ages. In this sample, this clonotype turned up many times. The antigen remains unidentified. The CDR3 consists of 14 residues. Germline V lookup: CDR1 SGHRS, CDR2 YFSETQ. The ends were cut back, 0 bases at V and 4 bases at J, with 10 bases in the middle. Regarding the study as a whole: Higher diversity and more naive CD4+ cells were features of long-lived donors, compared to aged donors.

A second about 6 to 12 cycle PCR used barcoded and J-beta primers. Each cDNA molecule was tagged by a template-switch adaptor with 12 random nucleotides. TCRdb re-derived calls from the 5' RACE reads in MiXCR, one entry per CDR3 protein. Here the sample spans 650,000 to 1,000,000 distinct CDR3 sequences, about 46% being singletons. Source material: blood. The source is a man aged 80 or over in good health. The rearrangement joins TRBV5-1 to TRBJ2-5; D unresolved. The CDR3, as DNA: TGCGCCAGCAGCTTGGTGGGCACCGGAGAGACCCAGTACTTC. It codes for CASSLVGTGETQYF. Complete variable domain (other parts from reference TRBV5-1 and TRBJ2-5): KAGVTQTPRYLIKTRGQQVTLSCSPISGHRSVSWYQQTPGQGLQFLFEYFSETQRNKGNFPGRFSGRQFSNSRSEMNVSTLELGDSALYLCASSLVGTGETQYFGPGTRLLVL.